The 13 T cell receptor beta chains presented below share a single source sample, sequenced in a study of T cells after yellow fever vaccination. TCRdb re-called the 5' RACE reads through MiXCR, storing one row per CDR3 protein. This table holds about 58,000 distinct CDR3 sequences, roughly 6.9% found once. The sample in question was CD8+ T cells sorted from PBMCs, obtained on the day of the first yellow fever vaccination. All receptors derive from a man aged 18-30 years who received the YFV17D yellow fever vaccine.

The J gene is TRBJ1-5, the V gene TRBV20-1; D is uncertain. Trimming pared 1 base from V and 2 bases from J, leaving 15 bases between. CDR1 is DFQATT, CDR2 SNEGSKA, per germline (reference sequence). The CDR3 is 16 residues long. The CDR3 DNA follows: TGCAGTGCTAGAGGGGGATTCAAGCGTGGCAATCAGCCCCAGCATTTT. Translated, it gives CSARGGFKRGNQPQHF.

This clonotype was counted between two and nine times. The chain has TRBV4-3 and TRBJ1-1; no definite D call. With 0 bases removed from V and 1 base from J, the gap between germline ends came to 12 bases. CDR3 size: 16 residues. In germline, CDR1 is LGHNA, CDR2 YSLEER. CDR3 bases: TGCGCCAGCAGCCAAGATCCCGACAAGTCGAACACTGAAGCTTTCTTT. This sequence encodes CASSQDPDKSNTEAFF.

The V call is TRBV7-9, the J call TRBJ2-7; 9 bases match TRBD1. V was pared by 4 bases and J by 9 bases, with 10 bases of the junction left unmatched. The germline V gene has CDR1 SEHNR and CDR2 FQNEAQ (reference sequence). The CDR3 sequence is 14 residues long. Here the CDR3 reads CASSSNRGLIVQYF. CDR3 nucleotide sequence: TGTGCCAGCAGCTCCAACAGGGGGCTAATTGTGCAGTACTTC.

There are a few counts of this clonotype. The chain combines TRBV7-9 with TRBJ1-5; possible D gene TRBD1, 5 bases. The CDR3 contains 13 residues. Germline V gene data show CDR1 as SEHNR and CDR2 as FQNEAQ (reference sequence). V was pared by 5 bases and J by 6 bases, with 11 bases between. The DNA for the CDR3 is TGTGCCAGCAGCGCATCAGGGTTTCAGCCCCAGCATTTT. Encoded protein: CASSASGFQPQHF.

This clonotype showed up just a few times. The chain employs TRBV7-9 and TRBJ1-3, with D uncertain. The V end was cut by 1 base, the J end by 3 bases, with 4 bases between. Germline V gene data show CDR1 as SEHNR and CDR2 as FQNEAQ (reference sequence). There are 13 residues in the CDR3. For the CDR3, the DNA is TGTGCCAGCAGCTTAGAACGTGGAAACACCATATATTTT. Translated, it gives CASSLERGNTIYF.

The table lists this clonotype with many counts. This chain links TRBV15 with TRBJ2-3, with TRBD1 matching 7 bases. Germline CDR1 reads LNHNV; CDR2 reads YYDKDF (reference sequence). The CDR3 loop spans 15 amino acids. Germline trimming cut 2 bases from V and 4 bases from J; bases unmatched to any gene: 6. The CDR3 region is CATSRSNRGADTQYF. CDR3 in DNA: TGTGCCACCAGCAGATCGAACAGGGGTGCAGATACGCAGTATTTT. The full variable domain, in which reference TRBV15 and TRBJ2-3 provide the parts outside the CDR3, is DAMVIQNPRYQVTQFGKPVTLSCSQTLNHNVMYWYQQKSSQAPKLLFHYYDKDFNNEADTPDNFQSRRPNTSFCFLDIRSPGLGDTAMYLCATSRSNRGADTQYFGPGTRLTVL.

This clonotype was observed a few times. The chain carries TRBV5-5 and TRBJ1-2, with D possibly matching TRBD1 (5 bases). This CDR3 is built from 14 residues. The germline V gene encodes CDR1 SGHKS and CDR2 YYEKEE (reference sequence). Trimming pared 7 bases from V and 0 bases from J, leaving 13 bases between. CDR3 amino acids: CASGFVGPNYGYTF. The CDR3 DNA sequence: TGTGCCAGCGGATTCGTGGGACCTAACTATGGCTACACCTTC.

The sample holds many counts of this clonotype. The gene calls are TRBV6-5 and TRBJ1-1; TRBD1 aligns across 7 bases. This CDR3 comprises 14 residues. The J segment lost 4 bases and the V segment lost 7 bases, leaving 9 bases of the junction unmatched. From germline, CDR1 is MNHEY and CDR2 SVGAGI. The DNA of the CDR3 is TGTGCCAGCACTCCGACAGGGTCGGGCACTGAAGCTTTCTTT. Its translation is CASTPTGSGTEAFF.

This clonotype has a handful of counts. The chain combines TRBV7-2 with TRBJ2-1; D is possibly TRBD1 (7 bases). Germline V gene data show CDR1 as SGHTA and CDR2 as FQGNSA. The CDR3 length is 15 residues. V was cut by 4 bases and J by 9 bases, with 19 bases left in between. The CDR3 protein is CASSSAGQTTSEQFF. For the CDR3, the DNA is TGTGCCAGCAGCTCCGCGGGACAGACTACAAGTGAGCAGTTCTTC.

This clonotype was recorded a few times. This rearrangement joins TRBV7-8 to TRBJ2-3; 7 bases fit TRBD1. Germline CDR1 is SGHVS and CDR2 is FQNEAQ. The CDR3 runs to 18 residues. V lost 5 bases, J lost 3 bases, and 17 bases stayed unmatched. The CDR3 DNA sequence: TGTGCCAGCAGCCGACCCGAACAGGGGCGGGTTTCGACAGATACGCAGTATTTT. Amino acids: CASSRPEQGRVSTDTQYF.

The rearrangement uses TRBV23-1 and TRBJ2-5, with D possibly being TRBD1 or TRBD2 (5 bases each). TRBV23-1 is flagged as an ORF with uncertain function. V was cut by 0 bases and J by 4 bases, with 9 bases left in between. CDR3 length: 14 residues. This CDR3 is CASSQSPGRETQYF. DNA of the CDR3: TGCGCCAGCAGTCAATCGCCAGGGAGAGAGACCCAGTACTTC.

This clonotype was recorded many times. The rearrangement uses TRBV11-2 and TRBJ1-4; perhaps TRBD1 as D (6 bases). V lost 4 bases and J lost 7, with 19 bases in between. In germline, CDR1 is SGHAT, CDR2 FQNNGV. CDR3 size: 16 residues. CDR3 residues: CASSYGEGVDPEKLFF. The CDR3 DNA sequence: TGTGCCAGCAGCTACGGGGAGGGGGTTGATCCTGAAAAACTGTTTTTT.

This clonotype appeared a few times. The V gene is TRBV4-1, the J gene TRBJ2-7; 11 bases align to TRBD1. The CDR3 extends over 18 amino acids. Germline-derived CDR1 and CDR2 are MGHRA and YSYEKL. J was trimmed by 2 bases and V by 1 base; bases with no gene match: 10. DNA of the CDR3: TGCGCCAGCAGCCAAGTAGTTTCTGGACAGGGGGCTGCCTACGAGCAGTACTTC. Protein product: CASSQVVSGQGAAYEQYF.